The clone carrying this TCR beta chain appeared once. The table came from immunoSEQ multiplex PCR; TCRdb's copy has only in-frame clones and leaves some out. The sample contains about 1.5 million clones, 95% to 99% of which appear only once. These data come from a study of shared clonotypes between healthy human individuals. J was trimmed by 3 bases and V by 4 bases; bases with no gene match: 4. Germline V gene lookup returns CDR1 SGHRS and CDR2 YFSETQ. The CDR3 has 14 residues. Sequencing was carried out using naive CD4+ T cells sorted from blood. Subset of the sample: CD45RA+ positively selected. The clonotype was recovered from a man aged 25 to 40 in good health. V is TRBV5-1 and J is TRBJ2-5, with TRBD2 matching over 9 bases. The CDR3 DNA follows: TGCGCCAGCAGCGTCCTAGCGGGAAAAGAGACCCAGTACTTC. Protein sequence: CASSVLAGKETQYF. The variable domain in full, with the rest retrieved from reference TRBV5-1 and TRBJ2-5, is KAGVTQTPRYLIKTRGQQVTLSCSPISGHRSVSWYQQTPGQGLQFLFEYFSETQRNKGNFPGRFSGRQFSNSRSEMNVSTLELGDSALYLCASSVLAGKETQYFGPGTRLLVL.